The T cell receptor (beta chain) described here comes from a study of blood T cell repertoires in COVID-19. This clone was seen just once. Clones were sequenced by immunoSEQ multiplex PCR, and TCRdb holds only the in-frame ones, with some missing. Of roughly 67,000 clones listed, 85% to 95% were seen once; the top ten hold roughly 3%. The V and J ends lost 6 bases and 1 base respectively, with 10 bases between them. From germline, CDR1 is LNHDA and CDR2 SQIVND (reference sequence). The CDR3 has 14 amino acids. The V call is TRBV19, the J call TRBJ1-3; tentatively, D is TRBD1 (5 bases). Sequencing used peripheral blood. This clonotype was sampled from a man between 65 and 85 years old with active COVID-19. The CDR3 DNA reads TGTGCCAGTAGCCGAGACAGTTCTGGAAACACCATATATTTT. It specifies CASSRDSSGNTIYF.